Given below is one T cell receptor (beta chain) in context. What it recognizes is unknown. TCRB immunosequencing input was about 0.55 micrograms of biopsy DNA per sample. Here immunoSEQ multiplex PCR was the method, and the copy in TCRdb shows in-frame clones only, minus some. The sample contains 13,000 to 15,000 clones, 87% of which appear only once. The germline gives CDR1 SGDLS, CDR2 YYNGEE. There are 15 residues in the CDR3. V lost 0 bases and J lost 2; bases outside the gene matches: 3. This specimen belongs to a study of T cell repertoires in ileal Crohn's disease. Study-level points and caveats: Compared with non-smokers, active smokers at surgery showed more clonal expansions. High-frequency clones were more common in sorted CD8 than CD4 cells.

The chain recombines TRBV9 with TRBJ2-7; 9 nucleotides match TRBD2. Sequences were obtained from ileal tissue. The TCR comes from an adult with Crohn's disease. The DNA for the CDR3 is TGTGCCAGCAGCGTAGGACTAGCGGCCGCCTACGAGCAGTACTTC. It codes for CASSVGLAAAYEQYF. The variable domain in full, with the rest retrieved from reference TRBV9 and TRBJ2-7, is DSGVTQTPKHLITATGQRVTLRCSPRSGDLSVYWYQQSLDQGLQFLIQYYNGEERAKGNILERFSAQQFPDLHSELNLSSLELGDSALYFCASSVGLAAAYEQYFGPGTRLTVT.